These T cell receptor beta chains were read from a single sample in a study of shared clonotypes between healthy human individuals. TCRdb's table, derived via immunoSEQ multiplex PCR, lists solely in-frame clones and lacks some. The sample carries about 95,000 clones, approximately 61% recorded once. Sequencing was done on a sample of memory CD8+ T cells sorted from blood. The receptor source for this set is a man aged 25 to 40 in good health. CDR3s include the opening cysteine and the closing phenylalanine or tryptophan. The D gene is left open where the match is weak. Some rows mark clone size as missing; the rest say once, few, many or name a class of expanded clone.

>TRBV7-9|.|once|TRBJ2-7
CASSPRGRNPYEQYF
TGTGCCAGCAGCCCCAGGGGCAGAAATCCCTACGAGCAGTACTTC
>TRBV7-9|.|.|TRBJ2-1
CASSLATAWPEQFF
TGTGCCAGCAGCTTAGCCACAGCATGGCCAGAGCAGTTCTTC
>TRBV5-4|TRBD2|.|TRBJ2-3
CASSYGTSGRNTDTQYF
TGTGCCAGCAGCTACGGGACTAGCGGGAGGAACACAGATACGCAGTATTTT
>TRBV4-1|TRBD1|.|TRBJ1-1
CASSQSSYGLGQGATEAFF
TGCGCCAGCAGCCAATCCTCCTACGGATTGGGACAGGGGGCAACTGAAGCTTTCTTT
>TRBV6-1|.|few|TRBJ2-7
CASSGPYEQYF
TGTGCCAGCAGTGGGCCCTACGAGCAGTACTTC
>TRBV27|.|.|TRBJ2-7
CASSPRAYSYEQYF
TGTGCCAGCAGTCCGAGGGCTTACTCCTACGAGCAGTACTTC
>TRBV7-6|TRBD2|.|TRBJ2-1
CASGSGSSNEQFF
TGTGCCAGCGGGAGCGGGAGTAGTAATGAGCAGTTCTTC
>TRBV14|.|once|TRBJ2-5
CASSQGFLGGTQYF
TGTGCCAGCAGCCAGGGATTCCTCGGGGGGACCCAGTACTTC
>TRBV5-1|TRBD2|few|TRBJ2-1
CASSPIAGGHNEQFF
TGCGCCAGCAGCCCTATAGCGGGAGGTCACAATGAGCAGTTCTTC
>TRBV6-4|TRBD1|many|TRBJ2-3
CASSGQGGTDTQYF
TGTGCCAGCAGCGGACAGGGAGGCACAGATACGCAGTATTTT
>TRBV9|TRBD1|.|TRBJ2-2
CASSDTGDTGELFF
TGTGCCAGCAGTGATACAGGGGACACCGGGGAGCTGTTTTTT
>TRBV6-6|.|.|TRBJ2-1
CASSYTFNEQFF
TGTGCCAGCAGTTACACCTTCAATGAGCAGTTCTTC
>TRBV10-2|TRBD1|once|TRBJ2-7
CASKPGQDYEQYF
TGCGCCAGCAAACCGGGACAGGACTACGAGCAGTACTTC
>TRBV2|TRBD1|.|TRBJ2-7
CASSEMGTGSSYEQYF
TGTGCCAGCAGTGAAATGGGGACAGGCTCATCCTACGAGCAGTACTTC
>TRBV5-1|.|.|TRBJ1-1
CASSLGSSGFGAFF
TGCGCCAGCAGCTTGGGGTCATCAGGCTTCGGGGCTTTCTTT
>TRBV23-1|TRBD1|.|TRBJ2-5
CASSQSSQGETQYF
TGCGCCAGCAGTCAATCCTCACAGGGGGAGACCCAGTACTTC
>TRBV7-9|.|.|TRBJ2-1
CASSLANRDEQFF
TGTGCCAGCAGCTTAGCAAACAGGGATGAGCAGTTCTTC
>TRBV28|TRBD2|few|TRBJ2-7
CASSRTSGYEQYF
TGTGCCAGCAGTCGGACTAGCGGTTACGAGCAGTACTTC
>TRBV29-1|TRBD2|.|TRBJ2-1
CSASGRQNSGRVYNEQFF
TGCAGCGCATCTGGCCGTCAGAATAGCGGGAGGGTCTACAATGAGCAGTTCTTC
>TRBV6-5|.|many|TRBJ1-1
CASSYSQNTEAFF
TGTGCCAGCAGTTACTCTCAGAACACTGAAGCTTTCTTT
>TRBV6-5|TRBD1|few|TRBJ2-7
CASSYQGGAYEQYF
TGTGCCAGCAGTTACCAAGGGGGCGCCTACGAGCAGTACTTC
>TRBV2|TRBD2|.|TRBJ2-1
CASSIGTSGNNEQFF
TGTGCCAGCAGTATCGGGACTAGCGGGAACAATGAGCAGTTCTTC
>TRBV4-1|.|.|TRBJ2-1
CASSQDRGLSSYNEQFF
TGCGCCAGCAGCCAAGACAGGGGCCTAAGCTCCTACAATGAGCAGTTCTTC
>TRBV10-1|.|.|TRBJ2-7
CASSEEGGNEQYF
TGCGCCAGCAGTGAAGAGGGAGGCAACGAGCAGTACTTC
>TRBV4-3|TRBD2|.|TRBJ2-7
CASSQTLEGGGYEQYF
TGCGCCAGCAGCCAGACCCTAGAGGGCGGGGGGTACGAGCAGTACTTC
>TRBV7-6|TRBD1|.|TRBJ2-7
CASSGRDRGYSYLYEQYF
TGTGCCAGCTCAGGACGGGACAGGGGATATTCATACCTTTACGAGCAGTACTTC
>TRBV5-4|TRBD2|.|TRBJ2-7
CASSGTSGSLDEQYF
TGTGCCAGCAGCGGGACTAGCGGGAGTTTAGACGAGCAGTACTTC
>TRBV9|TRBD1|once|TRBJ2-1
CASSNRGTIDEQFF
TGTGCCAGCAGTAACAGGGGTACCATTGATGAGCAGTTCTTC
>TRBV28|.|.|TRBJ2-5
CATSPVVREETQYF
TGTGCCACCTCCCCAGTAGTGAGAGAAGAGACCCAGTACTTC
>TRBV7-2|TRBD2|.|TRBJ2-1
CASSSGTSSYNEQFF
TGTGCCAGCAGCTCGGGGACTAGCTCCTACAATGAGCAGTTCTTC
>TRBV19|TRBD2|.|TRBJ2-7
CASSILRLAVSYEQYF
TGTGCCAGTAGTATCCTCAGGCTAGCGGTATCCTACGAGCAGTACTTC
>TRBV6-4|.|.|TRBJ2-1
CASSDSSSAEYNEQFF
TGTGCCAGCAGTGACTCCTCTAGCGCTGAGTACAATGAGCAGTTCTTC
>TRBV7-4|.|.|TRBJ2-3
CASSSSSGTYF
TGTGCCAGCAGCTCCTCCTCCGGGACATACTTT
>TRBV4-2|.|.|TRBJ2-3
CASSQTRLGSKDTQYF
TGTGCCAGCAGCCAAACACGGCTGGGAAGTAAGGATACGCAGTATTTT
>TRBV27|.|.|TRBJ2-7
CASGTGYSYEQYF
TGTGCCAGTGGGACGGGTTATTCCTACGAGCAGTACTTC
>TRBV18|.|.|TRBJ1-1
CASSPPGLSTEAFF
TGTGCCAGCTCACCACCGGGACTCAGCACTGAAGCTTTCTTT
>TRBV7-2|.|.|TRBJ2-5
CASSPGTVMGETQYF
TGTGCCAGCAGCCCGGGGACGGTTATGGGGGAGACCCAGTACTTC
>TRBV28|.|many|TRBJ2-7
CASNSIRYEQYF
TGTGCCAGCAATTCAATCCGCTACGAGCAGTACTTC
>TRBV5-1|.|few|TRBJ1-1
CASSFRTVTNTEAFF
TGCGCCAGCAGCTTCCGGACGGTAACGAACACTGAAGCTTTCTTT
>TRBV27|.|.|TRBJ2-7
CASSPVPTDFSYEQYF
TGTGCCAGCAGTCCGGTCCCGACAGACTTCTCCTACGAGCAGTACTTC
>TRBV5-1|.|.|TRBJ2-2
CASSLPGAQTTGELFF
TGCGCCAGCAGCTTGCCGGGAGCCCAGACCACCGGGGAGCTGTTTTTT
>TRBV27|.|.|TRBJ2-2
CASSLYLLTANTGELFF
TGTGCCAGCAGTTTATATCTCTTGACAGCCAACACCGGGGAGCTGTTTTTT
>TRBV5-1|.|.|TRBJ2-3
CASSLSPRGPTTDTQYF
TGCGCCAGCAGCTTGTCGCCTCGGGGCCCCACCACAGATACGCAGTATTTT